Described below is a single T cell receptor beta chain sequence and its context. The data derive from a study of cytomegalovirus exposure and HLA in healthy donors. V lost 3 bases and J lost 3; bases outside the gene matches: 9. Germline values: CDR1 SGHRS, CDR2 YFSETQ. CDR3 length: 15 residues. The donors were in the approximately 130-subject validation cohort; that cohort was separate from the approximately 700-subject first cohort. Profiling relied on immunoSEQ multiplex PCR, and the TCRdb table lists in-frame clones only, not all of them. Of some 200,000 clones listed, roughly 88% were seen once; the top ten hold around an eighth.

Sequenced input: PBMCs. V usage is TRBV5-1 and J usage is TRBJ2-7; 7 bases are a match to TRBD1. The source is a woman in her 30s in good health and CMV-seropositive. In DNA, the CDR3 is TGCGCCAGCAGCTCGGGTACGGGACAGTTCTACGAGCAGTACTTC. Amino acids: CASSSGTGQFYEQYF.